The T cell receptor beta chain under discussion was sequenced for a study of chronic HIV infection and antiretroviral therapy. There are a few counts of this clonotype. V was pared by 4 bases and J by 0 bases, with 10 bases between. The CDR3 extends over 15 amino acids. Germline V gene lookup returns CDR1 SNHLY and CDR2 FYNNEI. MiXCR, run by TCRdb on the 5' RACE reads, gives a single entry per CDR3 protein. The sample lists approximately 40,000 distinct CDR3 sequences; about 8.9% were seen once. J is TRBJ1-3 and V is TRBV2; D gene ambiguous. This sequence was found in an adult who had HIV and had not received antiretroviral therapy, or was an uninfected healthy control (not recorded which). The sequenced sample was peripheral blood. The CDR3 DNA is TGTGCCAGCAGTGGAGACGCCGACTCTGGAAACACCATATATTTT. It codes for CASSGDADSGNTIYF.